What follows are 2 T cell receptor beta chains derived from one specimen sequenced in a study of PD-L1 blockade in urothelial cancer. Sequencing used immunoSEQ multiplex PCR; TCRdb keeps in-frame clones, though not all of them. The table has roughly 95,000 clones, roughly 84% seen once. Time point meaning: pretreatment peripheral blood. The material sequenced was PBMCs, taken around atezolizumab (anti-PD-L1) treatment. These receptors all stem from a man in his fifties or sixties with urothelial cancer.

For the CDR3, the DNA is TGCAGTGCCCGGGATGGCTACACCTTC. It is translated as CSARDGYTF. J is TRBJ1-2 and V is TRBV20-1; D remains unclear. Trimming took off 6 bases at V and 6 bases at J, with 5 bases between the two ends. The CDR3 has 9 residues. The germline CDR1 and CDR2 sequences are DFQATT and SNEGSKA (reference sequence).

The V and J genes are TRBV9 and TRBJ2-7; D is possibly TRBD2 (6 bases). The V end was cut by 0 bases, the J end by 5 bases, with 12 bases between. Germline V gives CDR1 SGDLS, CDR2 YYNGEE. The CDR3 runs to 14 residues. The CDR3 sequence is CASSVGRELNEQYF. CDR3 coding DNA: TGTGCCAGCAGCGTAGGGCGGGAACTCAACGAGCAGTACTTC.